Shown below are 17 T cell receptor beta chains from a single sample sequenced in a study of kidney transplant recipient with SARS-CoV-2 infection. TCRdb processed the reads anew with MiXCR; each CDR3 protein has one entry. In the table there are 200,000 to 300,000 distinct CDR3 sequences, about 28% of which are singletons. The sample consisted of a blood sample, taken at baseline and between days 110 and 120 from a kidney transplant recipient. The receptors derive from a male patient younger than 45 who had COVID-19 and was a kidney transplant recipient. The graft donor may have contributed some T cells.

The table lists this clonotype with many counts. The V call is TRBV11-1, the J call TRBJ1-2; D not resolved. The CDR3 consists of 16 residues. V lost 5 bases, J lost 4 bases, and 20 bases lay in between. From germline, CDR1 is SGHAT and CDR2 FQDESV (reference sequence). CDR3 in amino acids: CASSGSKAGKTYGYTF. CDR3 nucleotide sequence: TGTGCCAGCAGCGGAAGTAAGGCTGGAAAGACCTATGGCTACACCTTC.

This clonotype was found a few times. J is TRBJ1-2 and V is TRBV27; D is possibly TRBD1 (6 bases). CDR1 and CDR2 from the germline V gene are MNHEY and SMNVEV (reference sequence). V gave up 0 bases and J gave up 8 bases, with 16 bases separating them. The CDR3 covers 15 residues. The CDR3: CASSLSGGGARGYTF. The CDR3 DNA is TGTGCCAGCAGTTTATCGGGGGGGGGGGCCAGAGGCTACACCTTC.

This clonotype has a count of ten or more. The CDR3 reads CASSETATGIGQPQHF. CDR3 sequence (DNA): TGTGCCAGCAGTGAAACGGCGACAGGGATCGGTCAGCCCCAGCATTTT. This chain links TRBV6-1 with TRBJ1-5, with 7 bases lining up with TRBD1. Germline V gene data show CDR1 as MNHNS and CDR2 as SASEGT. There are 16 residues in the CDR3. V shed 2 bases and J 6 bases; nucleotides not matched to a gene: 10.

On this clonotype itself: Germline is not matched at one junction end, which may reflect a read error. J is TRBJ2-3 and V is TRBV15, with D possibly matching TRBD1 (5 bases). TRBJ2-1 explains the end of the DNA better; the J call may be wrong. This CDR3 region has 14 residues. Germline loops: CDR1 LNHNV, CDR2 YYDKDF (reference sequence). CDR3 DNA: TGTGCCACCAGCAGGGACACCCTTAACAATGGGCAGTTCTTC. Its protein product is CATSRDTLNNGQFF.

Comments on this clonotype: This may stem from a read error, because a much larger clone lies one nucleotide away. The genes are TRBV5-6 and TRBJ1-2; the D is unclear. Trimming took off 7 bases at V and 4 bases at J, with 20 bases between the two ends. CDR1 and CDR2 (germline): SGHDT, YYEEEE. CDR3 length: 15 amino acids. This CDR3 reads CASGPLDRDLYGYTF. DNA for the CDR3: TGTGCCAGCGGCCCGCTGGACCGAGACCTCTATGGCTACACCTTC.

Regarding this clonotype: A much larger clone lies a single base off, so this may be a read error. V and J are TRBV5-1 and TRBJ1-4; 8 nucleotides match TRBD1. CDR1 is SGHRS, CDR2 YFSETQ, per germline. This CDR3 spans 17 amino acids. CDR3 sequence (DNA): TGCGCCAGCACTGAGGGTCTTTACCAGGGGGCTAATGGAAAACTGTTTTTT. It yields the protein CASTEGLYQGANGKLFF.

This clonotype was observed many times. The chain employs TRBV11-1 and TRBJ1-2, with D perhaps TRBD1 (5 bases). CDR1 and CDR2 from the germline V gene are SGHAT and FQDESV (reference sequence). Trimming shortened V by 5 bases and J by 4 bases, and 23 bases separated the two germline ends. This CDR3 region has 17 residues. The CDR3 DNA reads as TGTGCCAGCAGCCAAGGACATAAGGCTGGAAAGACCTATGGCTACACCTTC. Translated: CASSQGHKAGKTYGYTF.

Notes on this clonotype: One junction end disagrees with the germline gene, perhaps due to a read error. The rearrangement uses TRBV11-2 and TRBJ1-6, with 7 bases lining up with TRBD1. Germline lookup yields CDR1 SGHAT and CDR2 FQNNGV. This CDR3 contains 14 residues. This CDR3 is CTSSLEGQGAPLHF. CDR3 coding DNA: TGTACCAGCAGCTTAGAGGGGCAGGGGGCACCCCTCCACTTT.

With respect to this clonotype: This clone may be a read error of a much larger clone one base away. CDR3 coding DNA: TGTGCCAGCAGCCCTAGCGGGAGCAGGTACGGGCAGTACTTC. Amino acids: CASSPSGSRYGQYF. The V call is TRBV9, the J call TRBJ2-7; 10 bases align to TRBD2. In germline, CDR1 is SGDLS, CDR2 YYNGEE. The CDR3 extends over 14 amino acids.

On this clonotype itself: Being one base from a much bigger clone, this may be a read error. The V and J genes are TRBV29-1 and TRBJ1-2, with D unclear. V was pared by 1 base and J by 3 bases, with 12 bases between. The CDR3 spans 14 residues. From germline, CDR1 is SQVTM and CDR2 ANQGSEA. In nucleotides, the CDR3 is TGCAGCGTTGAAGGTTGGAGAGGTGACTATGGCTACACCTTC. Protein: CSVEGWRGDYGYTF.

This clonotype has a count of ten or more. CDR3: CASSLPPGQGPPLHF. Written as DNA, the CDR3 is TGTGCCAGCAGCTTACCACCGGGACAGGGTCCACCCCTCCACTTT. The chain employs TRBV7-2 and TRBJ1-6; TRBD1 matches 9 bases. There are 15 residues in the CDR3. Germline loops: CDR1 SGHTA, CDR2 FQGNSA. V gave up 2 bases and J gave up 11 bases; unmatched junction bases: 7.

Of note for this clonotype: Since a much larger clone is just one base distant, this may be a read error. The chain employs TRBV7-6 and TRBJ1-5; D uncertain. Germline V gives CDR1 SGHVS, CDR2 FNYEAQ. This CDR3 region has 13 residues. The CDR3 sequence: CAGSPTRSQPQHF. The CDR3 coding sequence is TGTGCCGGCAGCCCTACTCGTAGTCAGCCCCAGCATTTT.

The sample holds many counts of this clonotype. The rearrangement links TRBV24-1 to TRBJ2-7, with 7 bases fitting TRBD2. Germline V CDR1 and CDR2: KGHDR, SFDVKD. The CDR3 covers 16 residues. The V and J ends lost 3 bases and 0 bases, in that order; junction bases with no gene match: 7. CDR3 nucleotide sequence: TGTGCCACCAGTGATAGCCGGGACTACCCCTCCTACGAGCAGTACTTC. This codes for CATSDSRDYPSYEQYF.

This sequence joins TRBV7-3 and TRBJ2-5; D uncertain. CDR3 length: 13 residues. CDR1 is SGHTA, CDR2 FQGTGA, per germline. V lost 5 bases to trimming and J lost 5 bases, with 12 bases between them. Here the CDR3 DNA reads TGTGCCAGCAGCCCAGCGAGGTCGGAGACCCAGTACTTC. Translation: CASSPARSETQYF.

With respect to this clonotype: A much larger clone lies a single base off, so this may be a read error. The chain joins TRBV4-3 to TRBJ1-2; perhaps TRBD1 as D (6 bases). Germline loops: CDR1 LGHNA, CDR2 YSLEER. The CDR3 runs 16 residues. CDR3 bases: TGCGCCAGCAGCCAAGATCAGGGGAGTGCCGGCTATGGCCACACCTTC. Translated, it gives CASSQDQGSAGYGHTF.

This clonotype has ten or more counts. The genes are TRBV7-2 and TRBJ1-2; D is ambiguous. V lost 5 bases and J 4 bases, leaving 23 bases between the germline ends. The CDR3 length is 17 residues. CDR1 is SGHTA and CDR2 is FQGNSA in the germline V gene. The CDR3 loop is CASSVINRDGKTYGYTF. The CDR3 coding sequence is TGTGCCAGCAGCGTCATAAACAGAGACGGAAAGACCTATGGCTACACCTTC.

Note on this clonotype: This may be a read error: a much more frequent sequence differs by one nucleotide. The V call is TRBV20-1, the J call TRBJ1-3; D may be TRBD1 (5 bases). This CDR3 spans 14 amino acids. Germline V gene sequence: CDR1 DFQATT, CDR2 SNEGSKA (reference sequence). CDR3 residues: CSASRDGTGSTIYF. CDR3 nucleotide sequence: TGCAGTGCTAGCCGGGACGGTACTGGAAGCACCATATATTTT.